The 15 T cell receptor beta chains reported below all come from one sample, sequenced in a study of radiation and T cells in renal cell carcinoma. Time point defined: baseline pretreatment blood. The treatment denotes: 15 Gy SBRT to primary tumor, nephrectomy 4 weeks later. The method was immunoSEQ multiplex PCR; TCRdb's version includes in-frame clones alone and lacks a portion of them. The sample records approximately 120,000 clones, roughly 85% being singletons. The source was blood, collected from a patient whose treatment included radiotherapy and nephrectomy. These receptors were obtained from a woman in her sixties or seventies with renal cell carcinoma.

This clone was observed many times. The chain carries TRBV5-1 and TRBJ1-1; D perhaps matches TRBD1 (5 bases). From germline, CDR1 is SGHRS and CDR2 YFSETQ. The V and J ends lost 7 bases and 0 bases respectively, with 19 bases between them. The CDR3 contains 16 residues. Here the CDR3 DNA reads TGCGCCAGCCATACCGGGGGGAACTCCATGAACACTGAAGCTTTCTTT. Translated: CASHTGGNSMNTEAFF.

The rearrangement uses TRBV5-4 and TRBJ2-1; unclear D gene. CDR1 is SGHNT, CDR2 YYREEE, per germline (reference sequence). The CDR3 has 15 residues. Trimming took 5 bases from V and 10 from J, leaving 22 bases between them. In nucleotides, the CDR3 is TGTGCCAGCAGTCTGCGTCCTATTACACTCGACGAGCAGTTCTTC. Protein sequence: CASSLRPITLDEQFF.

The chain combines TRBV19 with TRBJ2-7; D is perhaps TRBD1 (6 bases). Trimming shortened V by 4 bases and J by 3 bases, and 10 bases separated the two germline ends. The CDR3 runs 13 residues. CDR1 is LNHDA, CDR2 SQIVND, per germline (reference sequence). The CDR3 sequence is CASSRDIFYEQYF. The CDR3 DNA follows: TGTGCCAGTAGTAGGGACATTTTCTACGAGCAGTACTTC.

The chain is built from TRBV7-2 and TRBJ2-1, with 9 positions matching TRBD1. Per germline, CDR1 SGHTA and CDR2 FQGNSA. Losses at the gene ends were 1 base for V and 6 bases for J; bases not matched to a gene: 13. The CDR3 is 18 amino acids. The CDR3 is CASSLEARGQGLVNEQFF. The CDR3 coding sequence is TGTGCCAGCAGCTTAGAGGCTCGGGGACAGGGATTAGTCAATGAGCAGTTCTTC.

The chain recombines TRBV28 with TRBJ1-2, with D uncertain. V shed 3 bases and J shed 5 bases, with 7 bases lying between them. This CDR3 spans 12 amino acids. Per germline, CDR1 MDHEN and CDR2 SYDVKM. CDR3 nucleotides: TGTGCCAGCAGTTTCGGTGGGTATGGCTACACCTTC. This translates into CASSFGGYGYTF.

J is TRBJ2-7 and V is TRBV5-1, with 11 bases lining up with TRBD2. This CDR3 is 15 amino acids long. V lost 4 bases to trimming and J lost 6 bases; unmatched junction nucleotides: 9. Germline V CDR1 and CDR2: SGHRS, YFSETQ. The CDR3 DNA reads TGCGCCAGCAGCGGGGGGCTAGCGGGAGGTTTCGAGCAGTACTTC. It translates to CASSGGLAGGFEQYF.

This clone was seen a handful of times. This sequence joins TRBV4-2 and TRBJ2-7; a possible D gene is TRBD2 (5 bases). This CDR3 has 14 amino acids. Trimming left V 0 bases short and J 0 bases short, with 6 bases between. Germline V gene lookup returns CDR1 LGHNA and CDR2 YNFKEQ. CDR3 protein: CASSQDAGSYEQYF. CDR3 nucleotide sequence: TGTGCCAGCAGCCAAGACGCGGGCTCCTACGAGCAGTACTTC.

The CDR3 loop is CASSGTGRGPDTQYF. As DNA, the CDR3 is TGTGCCAGCAGCGGGACAGGGCGGGGTCCAGATACGCAGTATTTT. V gene TRBV9 combines with J gene TRBJ2-3; 8 bases line up with TRBD1. This CDR3 region has 15 residues. V shed 3 bases and J 4 bases; nucleotides not matched to a gene: 7. Germline V CDR1 and CDR2: SGDLS, YYNGEE.

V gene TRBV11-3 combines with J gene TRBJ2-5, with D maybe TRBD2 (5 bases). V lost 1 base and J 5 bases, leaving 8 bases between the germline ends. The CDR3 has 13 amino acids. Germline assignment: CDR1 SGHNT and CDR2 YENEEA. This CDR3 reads CASSLGERETQYF. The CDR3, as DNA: TGTGCCAGCAGCTTAGGGGAGCGGGAGACCCAGTACTTC.

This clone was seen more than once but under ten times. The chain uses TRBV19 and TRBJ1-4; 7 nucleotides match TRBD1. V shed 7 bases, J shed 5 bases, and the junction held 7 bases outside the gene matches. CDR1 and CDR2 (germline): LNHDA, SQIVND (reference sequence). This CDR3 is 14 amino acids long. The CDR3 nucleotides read TGTGCCAGTACCGTGACAGGGATGAATGAAAAACTGTTTTTT. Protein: CASTVTGMNEKLFF.

The CDR3 reads CASSYSGDYGYTF. The CDR3 coding sequence is TGTGCCAGCAGTTACTCGGGGGACTATGGCTACACCTTC. The chain joins TRBV6-6 to TRBJ1-2, with D possibly being TRBD1 (5 bases). The CDR3 sequence is 13 residues long. V lost 0 bases and J lost 3, with 5 bases in between. CDR1 is MNHNY and CDR2 is SVGAGI in the germline V gene (reference sequence).

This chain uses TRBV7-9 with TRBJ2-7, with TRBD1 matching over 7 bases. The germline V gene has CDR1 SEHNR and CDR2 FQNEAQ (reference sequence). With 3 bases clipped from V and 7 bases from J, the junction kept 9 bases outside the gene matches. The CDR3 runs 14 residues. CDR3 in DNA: TGTGCCAGCAGCTTGGTGACAGGGCCCACAGAGCAGTACTTC. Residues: CASSLVTGPTEQYF.

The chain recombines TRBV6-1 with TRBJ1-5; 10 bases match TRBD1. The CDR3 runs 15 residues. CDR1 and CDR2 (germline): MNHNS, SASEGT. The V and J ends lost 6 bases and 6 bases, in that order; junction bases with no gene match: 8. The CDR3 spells CASSDGQGVGQPQHF. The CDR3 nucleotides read TGTGCCAGCAGCGACGGACAGGGGGTAGGTCAGCCCCAGCATTTT.

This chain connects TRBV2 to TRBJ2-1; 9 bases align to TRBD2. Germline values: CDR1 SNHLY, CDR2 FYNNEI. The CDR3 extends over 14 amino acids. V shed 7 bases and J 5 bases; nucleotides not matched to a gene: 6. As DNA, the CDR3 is TGTGCCAGCACCGGGACTAGCAAGAACAATGAGCAGTTCTTC. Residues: CASTGTSKNNEQFF.

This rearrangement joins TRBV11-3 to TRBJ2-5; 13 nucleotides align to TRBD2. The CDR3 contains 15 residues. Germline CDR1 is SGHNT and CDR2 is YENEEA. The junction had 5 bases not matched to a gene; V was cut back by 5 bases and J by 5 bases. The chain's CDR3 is CASSPGLAGVETQYF. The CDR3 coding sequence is TGTGCCAGCAGCCCCGGACTAGCGGGGGTTGAGACCCAGTACTTC.